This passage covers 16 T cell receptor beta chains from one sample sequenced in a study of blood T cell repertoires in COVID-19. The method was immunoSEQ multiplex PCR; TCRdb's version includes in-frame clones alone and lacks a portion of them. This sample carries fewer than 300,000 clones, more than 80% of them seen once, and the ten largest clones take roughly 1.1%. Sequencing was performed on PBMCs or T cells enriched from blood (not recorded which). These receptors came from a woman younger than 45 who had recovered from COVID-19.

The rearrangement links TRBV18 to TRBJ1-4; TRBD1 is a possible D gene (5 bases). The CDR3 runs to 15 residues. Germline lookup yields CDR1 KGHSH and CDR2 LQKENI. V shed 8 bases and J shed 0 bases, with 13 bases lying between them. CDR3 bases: TGTGCCAGCACGGGACTGCTTTCAACTAATGAAAAACTGTTTTTT. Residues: CASTGLLSTNEKLFF.

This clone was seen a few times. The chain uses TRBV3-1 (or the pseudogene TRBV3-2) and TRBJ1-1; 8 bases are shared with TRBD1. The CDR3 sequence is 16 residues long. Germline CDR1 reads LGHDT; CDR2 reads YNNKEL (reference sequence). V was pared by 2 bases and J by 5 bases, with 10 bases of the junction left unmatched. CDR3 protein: CASSQPLGQGGTEAFF. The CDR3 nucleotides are TGTGCCAGCAGCCAACCATTAGGACAGGGTGGGACTGAAGCTTTCTTT.

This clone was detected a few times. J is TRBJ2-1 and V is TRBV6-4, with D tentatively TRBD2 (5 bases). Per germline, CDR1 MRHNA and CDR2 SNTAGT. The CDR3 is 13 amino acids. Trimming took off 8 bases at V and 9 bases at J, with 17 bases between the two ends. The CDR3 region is CASSPWSSVEQFF. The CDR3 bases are TGTGCCAGCTCCCCCTGGAGTAGCGTTGAGCAGTTCTTC.

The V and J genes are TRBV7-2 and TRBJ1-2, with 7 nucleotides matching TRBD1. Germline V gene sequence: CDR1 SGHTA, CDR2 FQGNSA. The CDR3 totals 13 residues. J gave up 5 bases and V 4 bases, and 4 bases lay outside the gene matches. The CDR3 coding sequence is TGTGCCAGCAGCTCGACAGGGAGTTATGGCTACACCTTC. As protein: CASSSTGSYGYTF.

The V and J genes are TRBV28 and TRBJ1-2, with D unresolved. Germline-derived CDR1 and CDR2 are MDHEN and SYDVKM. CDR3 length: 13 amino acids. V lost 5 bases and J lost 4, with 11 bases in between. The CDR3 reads CASSLSLIYGYTF. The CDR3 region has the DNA TGTGCCAGCAGTCTTTCGTTAATCTATGGCTACACCTTC.

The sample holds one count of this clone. CDR3 nucleotide sequence: TGTGCCAGCAGCTTAGACAGCCCCTATGGCTACACCTTC. It specifies CASSLDSPYGYTF. This sequence joins TRBV7-9 and TRBJ1-2, with no clear D. Between the trimmed V and J ends, which lost 1 base and 4 bases, there was a span of 7 bases. Germline values: CDR1 SEHNR, CDR2 FQNEAQ (reference sequence). This CDR3 comprises 13 residues.

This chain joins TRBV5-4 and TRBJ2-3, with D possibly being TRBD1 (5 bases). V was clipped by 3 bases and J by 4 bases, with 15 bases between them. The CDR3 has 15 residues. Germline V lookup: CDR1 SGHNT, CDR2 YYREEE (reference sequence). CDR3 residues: CASSSGDSRADTQYF. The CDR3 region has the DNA TGTGCCAGCAGCTCGGGCGACAGTAGAGCAGATACGCAGTATTTT. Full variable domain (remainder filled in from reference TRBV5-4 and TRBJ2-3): ETGVTQSPTHLIKTRGQQVTLRCSSQSGHNTVSWYQQALGQGPQFIFQYYREEENGRGNFPPRFSGLQFPNYSSELNVNALELDDSALYLCASSSGDSRADTQYFGPGTRLTVL.

CDR3: CASSIIAASTDTQYF. CDR3 nucleotide sequence: TGTGCCAGTAGTATAATTGCGGCTAGCACAGATACGCAGTATTTT. The chain employs TRBV19 and TRBJ2-3; D uncertain. The CDR3 runs 15 residues. Between the trimmed V and J ends, which lost 2 bases and 0 bases, there was a span of 9 bases. The germline V gene has CDR1 LNHDA and CDR2 SQIVND (reference sequence).

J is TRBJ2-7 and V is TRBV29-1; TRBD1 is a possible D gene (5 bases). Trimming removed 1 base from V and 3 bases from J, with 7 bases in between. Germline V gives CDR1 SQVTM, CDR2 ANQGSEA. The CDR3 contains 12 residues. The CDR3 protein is CSVEVRDYEQYF. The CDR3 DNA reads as TGCAGCGTTGAAGTCAGGGACTACGAGCAGTACTTC.

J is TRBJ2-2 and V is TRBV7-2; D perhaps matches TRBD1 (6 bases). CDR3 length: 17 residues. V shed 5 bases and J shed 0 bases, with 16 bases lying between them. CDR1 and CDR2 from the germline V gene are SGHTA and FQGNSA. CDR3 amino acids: CASSGPFDRPNTGELFF. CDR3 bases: TGTGCCAGCAGCGGACCTTTTGACAGGCCGAACACCGGGGAGCTGTTTTTT.

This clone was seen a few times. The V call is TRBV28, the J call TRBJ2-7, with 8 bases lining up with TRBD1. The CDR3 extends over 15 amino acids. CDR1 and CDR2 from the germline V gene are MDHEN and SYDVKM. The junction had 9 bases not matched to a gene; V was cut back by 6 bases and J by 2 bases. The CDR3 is CASSTIGTGTYEQYF. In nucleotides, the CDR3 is TGTGCCAGCAGCACCATCGGGACAGGAACCTACGAGCAGTACTTC.

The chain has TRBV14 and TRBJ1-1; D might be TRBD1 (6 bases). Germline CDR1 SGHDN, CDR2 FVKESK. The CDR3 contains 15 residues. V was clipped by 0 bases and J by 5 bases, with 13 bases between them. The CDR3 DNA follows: TGTGCCAGCAGCCAAGATGGGGGCAGGTGGACTGAAGCTTTCTTT. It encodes CASSQDGGRWTEAFF.

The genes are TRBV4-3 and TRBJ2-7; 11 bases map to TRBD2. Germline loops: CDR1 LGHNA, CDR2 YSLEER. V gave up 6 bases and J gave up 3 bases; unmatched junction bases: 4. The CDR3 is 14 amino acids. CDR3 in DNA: TGCGCCAGCAGTGTGGGACTAGCGGTCTACGAGCAGTACTTC. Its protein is CASSVGLAVYEQYF.

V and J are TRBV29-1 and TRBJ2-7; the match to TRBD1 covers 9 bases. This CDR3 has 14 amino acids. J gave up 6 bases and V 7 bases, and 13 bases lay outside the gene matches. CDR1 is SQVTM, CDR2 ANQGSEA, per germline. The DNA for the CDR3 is TGCAGCGCCACACATGGGACAGGGTCGCTCGAGCAGTACTTC. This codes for CSATHGTGSLEQYF.

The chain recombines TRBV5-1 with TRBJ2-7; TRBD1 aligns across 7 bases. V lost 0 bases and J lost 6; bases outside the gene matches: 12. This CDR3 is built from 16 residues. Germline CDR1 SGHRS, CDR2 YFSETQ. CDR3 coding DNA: TGCGCCAGCAGCTTGGAAAGACAGGGTCCCACCACCGAGCAGTACTTC. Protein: CASSLERQGPTTEQYF.

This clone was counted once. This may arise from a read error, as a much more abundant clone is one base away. CDR3 loop: CASSDRENTEAFF. The CDR3 DNA reads as TGTGCCAGCAGTGACAGGGAGAACACTGAAGCTTTCTTT. The chain carries TRBV2 and TRBJ1-1; D is perhaps TRBD1 (5 bases). In germline, CDR1 is SNHLY, CDR2 FYNNEI. This CDR3 comprises 13 residues. V lost 3 bases and J 1 base, leaving 6 bases between the germline ends.